A single sample gave rise to the 27 T cell receptor beta chains below, sequenced in a study of identical twins. TCRdb itself ran the 5' RACE reads through MiXCR, one entry per CDR3 protein. The sample contains about 520,000 distinct CDR3 sequences, roughly a fifth of which appear only once. These data also formed part of another study, on T cells expressing NK-cell markers.

The specimen was CD4+ T cells sorted from blood. All receptors derive from a woman aged 18-30 years in good health.

This clonotype has only a few counts. The rearrangement links TRBV4-3 to TRBJ2-5, with 7 nucleotides matching TRBD2. Germline V gene sequence: CDR1 LGHNA, CDR2 YSLEER. The V and J ends lost 0 bases and 5 bases, in that order; junction bases with no gene match: 6. This CDR3 region has 15 residues. Here the CDR3 DNA reads TGCGCCAGCAGCCAAGATCATGGAGCGGGGGAGACCCAGTACTTC. This translates into CASSQDHGAGETQYF.

This chain joins TRBV11-2 and TRBJ2-1, with 11 bases matching TRBD2. This CDR3 has 17 amino acids. With 4 bases clipped from V and 9 bases from J, the junction kept 14 bases outside the gene matches. Germline CDR1 SGHAT, CDR2 FQNNGV. CDR3 amino acids: CASSYSGGSGRASEQFF. The DNA for the CDR3 is TGTGCCAGCAGCTACTCAGGAGGTAGCGGGAGGGCAAGTGAGCAGTTCTTC. Based on the CDR3 plus reference TRBV11-2 and TRBJ2-1, the full variable domain is EAGVAQSPRYKIIEKRQSVAFWCNPISGHATLYWYQQILGQGPKLLIQFQNNGVVDDSQLPKDRFSAERLKGVDSTLKIQPAKLEDSAVYLCASSYSGGSGRASEQFFGPGTRLTVL.

This clonotype was detected only once. This rearrangement joins TRBV9 to TRBJ1-5, with 9 positions matching TRBD1. Germline V gene data show CDR1 as SGDLS and CDR2 as YYNGEE. V trimming: 5 bases; J trimming: 0 bases; junction bases outside the gene matches: 9. CDR3 size: 17 residues. The CDR3 region is CASSPGQGVDSNQPQHF. The CDR3 region has the DNA TGTGCCAGCAGTCCGGGACAGGGTGTCGATAGCAATCAGCCCCAGCATTTT.

This clonotype was seen only a few times. The DNA of the CDR3 is TGTGCCAGCAGCTTAGTTTCCGGGACAATCTCCTACGAGCAGTACTTC. It specifies CASSLVSGTISYEQYF. This sequence joins TRBV11-2 and TRBJ2-7; tentatively, D is TRBD1 (6 bases). V lost 1 base, J lost 0 bases, and 13 bases lay in between. Germline V gives CDR1 SGHAT, CDR2 FQNNGV. The CDR3 extends over 16 amino acids.

A few counts support this clonotype. The gene calls are TRBV20-1 and TRBJ2-5, with 8 bases matching TRBD2. CDR1 is DFQATT and CDR2 is SNEGSKA in the germline V gene (reference sequence). The CDR3 contains 14 residues. V was clipped by 6 bases and J by 5 bases; unmatched bases: 11. In DNA, the CDR3 is TGCAGTGCCATCCTTTATCGGGAGGGGGAGACCCAGTACTTC. Protein product: CSAILYREGETQYF.

This clonotype was picked up a small number of times. The chain is built from TRBV12-3 or TRBV12-4 and TRBJ2-3; D is unresolved. The CDR3 has 14 amino acids. Trimming cost V 5 bases and J 2 bases, with 11 bases left between them. CDR3 bases: TGTGCCAGCAGTCCCCAGGTTATCACAGATACGCAGTATTTT. Its translation: CASSPQVITDTQYF.

This clonotype was observed at least ten times. V is TRBV24-1 and J is TRBJ2-3; the D gene is possibly TRBD1 (5 bases). There are 13 residues in the CDR3. In germline, CDR1 is KGHDR, CDR2 SFDVKD. Trimming cost V 3 bases and J 4 bases, with 7 bases left between them. In DNA, the CDR3 is TGTGCCACCAGTGATGGGGCGTCAGATACGCAGTATTTT. Encoded protein: CATSDGASDTQYF.

The chain recombines TRBV7-2 with TRBJ2-7; D perhaps matches TRBD2 (5 bases). V lost 1 base and J lost 5, with 12 bases in between. Germline values: CDR1 SGHTA, CDR2 FQGNSA. The CDR3 runs 14 residues. The CDR3 sequence is CASSLEPRGHEQYF. The DNA of the CDR3 is TGTGCCAGCAGCTTAGAGCCCCGAGGGCACGAGCAGTACTTC. Complete variable domain (other parts from reference TRBV7-2 and TRBJ2-7): GAGVSQSPSNKVTEKGKDVELRCDPISGHTALYWYRQSLGQGLEFLIYFQGNSAPDKSGLPSDRFSAERTGGSVSTLTIQRTQQEDSAVYLCASSLEPRGHEQYFGPGTRLTVT.

As DNA, the CDR3 is TGCAGTGCTAGAGGGGAGGGCCCCCGTGGGGCCAACGTCCTGACTTTC. This encodes CSARGEGPRGANVLTF. This rearrangement joins TRBV20-1 to TRBJ2-6; 7 nucleotides match TRBD2. CDR1 and CDR2 from the germline V gene are DFQATT and SNEGSKA (reference sequence). The CDR3 consists of 16 residues. V shed 1 base and J 3 bases; nucleotides not matched to a gene: 6.

This clonotype was seen at least ten times. CDR3 nucleotides: TGCGCCAGCAGCCTAGCCGGGACTAGCAGGCGGAATGAGCAGTTCTTC. Its translation is CASSLAGTSRRNEQFF. The V and J genes are TRBV4-3 and TRBJ2-1; the match to TRBD2 covers 9 bases. This CDR3 is built from 16 residues. Germline V gives CDR1 LGHNA, CDR2 YSLEER. Trimming removed 4 bases from V and 7 bases from J; junction bases left unmatched: 11.

The chain employs TRBV28 and TRBJ1-1; no clear D. The CDR3 runs 13 residues. Germline V gives CDR1 MDHEN, CDR2 SYDVKM. Trimming stripped 5 bases from V and 4 bases from J, with 11 bases between. CDR3 sequence: CASSPPGPTEAFF. The CDR3 bases are TGTGCCAGCAGTCCGCCGGGCCCCACTGAAGCTTTCTTT.

In its sample, this clonotype was seen many times. V gene TRBV7-3 combines with J gene TRBJ1-2; TRBD1 matches at 8 bases. Germline CDR1 is SGHTA and CDR2 is FQGTGA. CDR3 size: 14 residues. V lost 6 bases to trimming and J lost 1 base; unmatched junction nucleotides: 4. CDR3 amino acids: CASSPTGDNYGYTF. Here the CDR3 DNA reads TGTGCCAGCAGTCCGACAGGGGATAACTATGGCTACACCTTC.

The chain recombines TRBV7-9 with TRBJ2-7; D may correspond to TRBD1 or TRBD2 (5 bases each). The V end was cut by 1 base, the J end by 6 bases, with 16 bases between. Germline loops: CDR1 SEHNR, CDR2 FQNEAQ (reference sequence). This CDR3 has 15 amino acids. The CDR3 region is CASSLVIQVGGEQYF. DNA of the CDR3: TGTGCCAGCAGCTTAGTTATCCAGGTTGGGGGCGAGCAGTACTTC.

The chain recombines TRBV18 with TRBJ1-5; no reliable D call. CDR1 is KGHSH and CDR2 is LQKENI in the germline V gene. V lost 0 bases to trimming and J lost 1 base, with 7 bases between them. This CDR3 spans 15 amino acids. CDR3 nucleotide sequence: TGTGCCAGCTCACCACCGGGGAACAGCAATCAGCCCCAGCATTTT. Protein sequence: CASSPPGNSNQPQHF.

This clonotype was picked up a small number of times. The rearrangement links TRBV6-5 to TRBJ2-5; possible D gene TRBD1, 6 bases. Germline CDR1 and CDR2: MNHEY and SVGAGI. Trimming cost V 0 bases and J 1 base, with 12 bases left between them. The CDR3 is made up of 16 amino acids. CDR3: CASSYSLTGLQETQYF. CDR3 sequence (DNA): TGTGCCAGCAGTTACTCTCTCACAGGGCTCCAAGAGACCCAGTACTTC.

This rearrangement joins TRBV29-1 to TRBJ2-1; 10 positions match TRBD2. V gave up 6 bases and J gave up 6 bases; unmatched junction bases: 8. The CDR3 is made up of 14 amino acids. Germline CDR1 and CDR2: SQVTM and ANQGSEA. CDR3 protein: CSVSPGLASNEQFF. The CDR3 DNA follows: TGCAGCGTATCGCCGGGACTAGCGTCCAATGAGCAGTTCTTC.

Only a few counts were recorded for this clonotype. One end of the junction varies from germline; a read error may be responsible. The V and J genes are TRBV27 and TRBJ2-3; 11 bases line up with TRBD2. CDR3 length: 16 amino acids. CDR1 and CDR2 from the germline V gene are MNHEY and SMNVEV (reference sequence). As DNA, the CDR3 is TGTGCCAGCAGCTTATCGGGACTAGCGGCAGCAGATACGCAGTATTTT. As protein: CASSLSGLAAADTQYF.

This sequence joins TRBV3-1 and TRBJ1-5; TRBD1 agrees at 7 bases. This CDR3 is 15 amino acids long. The ends lost 1 base at V and 4 bases at J; junction bases unmatched: 4. The germline V gene has CDR1 LGHDT and CDR2 YNNKEL (reference sequence). The CDR3 nucleotides are TGTGCCAGCAGCCAAGCCGCCAGGGGGAATCAGCCCCAGCATTTT. This codes for CASSQAARGNQPQHF. The whole variable domain, filled in from reference TRBV3-1 and TRBJ1-5, reads DTAVSQTPKYLVTQMGNDKSIKCEQNLGHDTMYWYKQDSKKFLKIMFSYNNKELIINETVPNRFSPKSPDKAHLNLHINSLELGDSAVYFCASSQAARGNQPQHFGDGTRLSIL.

The chain carries TRBV5-1 and TRBJ2-2, with D unresolved. Germline lookup yields CDR1 SGHRS and CDR2 YFSETQ. This CDR3 comprises 13 residues. V was clipped by 2 bases and J by 6 bases, with 8 bases between them. The CDR3 DNA is TGCGCCAGCAGCTTATCAGAGTCCGGGGAGCTGTTTTTT. This codes for CASSLSESGELFF.

The chain carries TRBV6-1 and TRBJ2-5; 8 bases match TRBD1. Germline trimming cut 4 bases from V and 2 bases from J; bases unmatched to any gene: 9. There are 16 residues in the CDR3. From germline, CDR1 is MNHNS and CDR2 SASEGT. CDR3 sequence: CASSVGTGIVQETQYF. The DNA of the CDR3 is TGTGCCAGCAGTGTTGGGACAGGCATCGTACAAGAGACCCAGTACTTC.

The table lists this clonotype with a few counts. The chain recombines TRBV19 with TRBJ2-2, with D possibly TRBD2 on 6 matching bases. CDR3 length equals 15 residues. Trimming took off 6 bases at V and 6 bases at J, with 17 bases between the two ends. In germline, CDR1 is LNHDA, CDR2 SQIVND (reference sequence). In DNA, the CDR3 is TGTGCCAGTAGCGTCGATCCGCGGGGAGCCGGGGAGCTGTTTTTT. Its translation: CASSVDPRGAGELFF.

This sequence joins TRBV11-2 and TRBJ2-7; D unresolved. This CDR3 comprises 14 residues. Per the germline V gene, CDR1 is SGHAT and CDR2 is FQNNGV. Trimming shortened V by 5 bases and J by 0 bases, and 11 bases separated the two germline ends. In DNA, the CDR3 is TGTGCCAGCAGCCCGCCGGGCGTCTCCTACGAGCAGTACTTC. Amino acids: CASSPPGVSYEQYF.

V and J are TRBV10-2 and TRBJ2-3, with TRBD1 as a possible D gene (6 bases). This CDR3 has 15 amino acids. CDR1 is WSHSY and CDR2 is SAAADI in the germline V gene. Trimming removed 1 base from V and 2 bases from J, with 10 bases in between. CDR3 amino acids: CASSEFGQPTDTQYF. The CDR3 DNA follows: TGCGCCAGCAGTGAGTTCGGACAGCCCACAGATACGCAGTATTTT.

This clonotype has at least ten counts. The CDR3 loop is CASTRRGHGYTF. DNA of the CDR3: TGTGCCAGCACCCGCAGGGGCCATGGCTACACCTTC. The rearrangement uses TRBV6-5 and TRBJ1-2, with a possible D match to TRBD1 (6 bases). The CDR3 loop spans 12 amino acids. The V gene's germline CDR1 is MNHEY and CDR2 SVGAGI. Trimming shortened V by 7 bases and J by 6 bases, and 12 bases separated the two germline ends.

Here the CDR3 reads CASSTQELSTGELFF. CDR3 coding DNA: TGTGCCAGCAGCACCCAGGAGTTGAGCACCGGGGAGCTGTTTTTT. The chain recombines TRBV5-6 with TRBJ2-2, with unresolved D. The V gene lost 4 bases and the J gene lost 4 bases, with 14 bases spanning the gap. Germline loops: CDR1 SGHDT, CDR2 YYEEEE. This CDR3 contains 15 residues. Looking up the rest from reference TRBV5-6 and TRBJ2-2 gives the full variable domain: DAGVTQSPTHLIKTRGQQVTLRCSPKSGHDTVSWYQQALGQGPQFIFQYYEEEERQRGNFPDRFSGHQFPNYSSELNVNALLLGDSALYLCASSTQELSTGELFFGEGSRLTVL.

This clonotype occurred a few times. The chain combines TRBV5-1 with TRBJ2-1, with 10 nucleotides matching TRBD2. Trimming took 0 bases from V and 4 from J; bases not matched to a gene: 4. CDR3 size: 16 residues. Germline CDR1 and CDR2: SGHRS and YFSETQ. Here the CDR3 reads CASSLAERGGYNEQFF. CDR3 DNA sequence: TGCGCCAGCAGCTTGGCCGAGCGGGGGGGATACAATGAGCAGTTCTTC. The variable domain in full, completed from reference TRBV5-1 and TRBJ2-1, reads KAGVTQTPRYLIKTRGQQVTLSCSPISGHRSVSWYQQTPGQGLQFLFEYFSETQRNKGNFPGRFSGRQFSNSRSEMNVSTLELGDSALYLCASSLAERGGYNEQFFGPGTRLTVL.

The V gene is TRBV10-3, the J gene TRBJ2-7; 15 bases are a match to TRBD2. The CDR3 contains 17 residues. After removal of 11 bases from V and 0 bases from J, the junction contained 11 bases not matched to a gene. Germline V CDR1 and CDR2: ENHRY, SYGVKD. The CDR3 region is CASSWTSGGARSYEQYF. The CDR3 coding sequence is TGTGCCTCCTCCTGGACTAGCGGGGGGGCCCGCTCCTACGAGCAGTACTTC.